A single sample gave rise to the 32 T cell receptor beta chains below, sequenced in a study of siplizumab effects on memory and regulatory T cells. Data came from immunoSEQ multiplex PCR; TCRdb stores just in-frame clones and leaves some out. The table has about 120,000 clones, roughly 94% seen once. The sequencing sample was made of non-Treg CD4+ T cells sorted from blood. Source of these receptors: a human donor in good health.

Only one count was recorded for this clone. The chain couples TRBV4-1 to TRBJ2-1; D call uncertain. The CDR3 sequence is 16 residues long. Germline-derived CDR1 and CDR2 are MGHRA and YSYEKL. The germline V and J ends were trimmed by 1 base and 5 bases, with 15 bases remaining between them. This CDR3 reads CASSQGLWYKDNEQFF. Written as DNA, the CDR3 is TGCGCCAGCAGCCAAGGGCTTTGGTACAAAGACAATGAGCAGTTCTTC.

The chain's CDR3 is CASSRTTGLYGYTF. As DNA, the CDR3 is TGTGCCAGCAGCCGGACCACAGGGCTCTATGGCTACACCTTC. The V call is TRBV27, the J call TRBJ1-2; possibly TRBD1 for D (6 bases). V was pared by 6 bases and J by 4 bases, with 15 bases between. The CDR3 has 14 residues. The germline V gene encodes CDR1 MNHEY and CDR2 SMNVEV (reference sequence).

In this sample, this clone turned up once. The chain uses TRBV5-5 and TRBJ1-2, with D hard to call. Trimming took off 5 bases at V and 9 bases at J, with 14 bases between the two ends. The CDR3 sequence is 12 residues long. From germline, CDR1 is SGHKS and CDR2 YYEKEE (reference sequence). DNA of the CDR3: TGTGCCAGCAGTTATACTCCGGGAAGCTACACCTTC. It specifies CASSYTPGSYTF.

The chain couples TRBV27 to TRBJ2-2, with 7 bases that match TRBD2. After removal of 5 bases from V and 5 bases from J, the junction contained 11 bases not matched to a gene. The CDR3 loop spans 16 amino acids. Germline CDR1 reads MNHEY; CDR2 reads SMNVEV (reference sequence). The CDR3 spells CASSPVLLAGTGELFF. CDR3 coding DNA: TGTGCCAGCAGTCCCGTCTTATTAGCGGGTACCGGGGAGCTGTTTTTT.

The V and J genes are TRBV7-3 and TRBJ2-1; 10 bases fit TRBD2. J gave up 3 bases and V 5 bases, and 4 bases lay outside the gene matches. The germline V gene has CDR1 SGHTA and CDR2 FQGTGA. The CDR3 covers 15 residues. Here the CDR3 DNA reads TGTGCCAGCAGCCCAGCGGGAGGGCTCTACAATGAGCAGTTCTTC. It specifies CASSPAGGLYNEQFF.

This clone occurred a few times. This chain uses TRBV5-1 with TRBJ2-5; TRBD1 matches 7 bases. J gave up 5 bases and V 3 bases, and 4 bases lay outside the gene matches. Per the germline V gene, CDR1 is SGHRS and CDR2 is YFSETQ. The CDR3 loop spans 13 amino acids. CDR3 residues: CASSWDSGETQYF. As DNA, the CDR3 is TGCGCCAGCAGCTGGGACAGTGGGGAGACCCAGTACTTC.

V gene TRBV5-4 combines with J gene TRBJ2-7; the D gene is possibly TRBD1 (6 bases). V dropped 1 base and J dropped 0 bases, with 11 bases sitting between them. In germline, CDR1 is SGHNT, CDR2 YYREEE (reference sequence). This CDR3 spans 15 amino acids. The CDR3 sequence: CASSLNQGNSYEQYF. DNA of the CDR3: TGTGCCAGCAGCTTGAATCAGGGGAACTCCTACGAGCAGTACTTC.

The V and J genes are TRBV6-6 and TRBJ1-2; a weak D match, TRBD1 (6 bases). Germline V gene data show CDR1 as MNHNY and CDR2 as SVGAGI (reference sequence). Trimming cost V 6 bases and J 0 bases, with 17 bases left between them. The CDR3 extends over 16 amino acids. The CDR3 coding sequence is TGTGCCAGCAGCCGGACAGATTTCTTAGCTAACTATGGCTACACCTTC. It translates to CASSRTDFLANYGYTF.

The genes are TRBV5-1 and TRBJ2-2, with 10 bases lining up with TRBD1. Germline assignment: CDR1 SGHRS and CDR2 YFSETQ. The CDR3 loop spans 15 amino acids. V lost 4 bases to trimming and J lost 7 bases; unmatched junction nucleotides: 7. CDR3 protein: CASSIAGTGVGELFF. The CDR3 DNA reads TGCGCCAGCAGCATCGCCGGGACAGGGGTCGGGGAGCTGTTTTTT.

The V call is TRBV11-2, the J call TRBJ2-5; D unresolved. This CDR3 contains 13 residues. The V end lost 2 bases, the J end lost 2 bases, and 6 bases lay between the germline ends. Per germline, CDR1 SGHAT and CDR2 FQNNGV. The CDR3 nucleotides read TGTGCCAGCAGCTTAAGGGTACAAGAGACCCAGTACTTC. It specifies CASSLRVQETQYF.

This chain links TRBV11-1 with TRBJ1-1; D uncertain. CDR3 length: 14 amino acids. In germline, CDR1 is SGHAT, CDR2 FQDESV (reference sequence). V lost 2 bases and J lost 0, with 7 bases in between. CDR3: CASSLWAMNTEAFF. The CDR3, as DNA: TGTGCCAGCAGCTTATGGGCAATGAACACTGAAGCTTTCTTT. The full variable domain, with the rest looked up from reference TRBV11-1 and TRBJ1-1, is EAEVAQSPRYKITEKSQAVAFWCDPISGHATLYWYRQILGQGPELLVQFQDESVVDDSQLPKDRFSAERLKGVDSTLKIQPAELGDSAMYLCASSLWAMNTEAFFGQGTRLTVV.

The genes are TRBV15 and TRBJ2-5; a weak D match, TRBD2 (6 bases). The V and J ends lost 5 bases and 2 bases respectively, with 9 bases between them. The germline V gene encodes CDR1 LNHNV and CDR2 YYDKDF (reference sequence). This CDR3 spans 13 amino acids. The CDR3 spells CATSVGGQETQYF. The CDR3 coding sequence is TGTGCCACCAGCGTGGGAGGACAAGAGACCCAGTACTTC.

The DNA for the CDR3 is TGTGCCAGCTCACCTGGACTAGCGGGGACCTCCTACGAGCAGTACTTC. It encodes CASSPGLAGTSYEQYF. J is TRBJ2-7 and V is TRBV18; 12 bases align to TRBD2. V shed 3 bases and J 0 bases; nucleotides not matched to a gene: 3. The V gene's germline CDR1 is KGHSH and CDR2 LQKENI. The CDR3 length is 16 residues.

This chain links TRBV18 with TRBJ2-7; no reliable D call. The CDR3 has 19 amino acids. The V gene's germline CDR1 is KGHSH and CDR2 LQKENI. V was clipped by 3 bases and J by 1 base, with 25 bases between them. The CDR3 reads CASSPYNPVAVQHSYEQYF. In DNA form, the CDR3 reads TGTGCCAGCTCACCTTACAACCCCGTGGCCGTCCAACATTCCTACGAGCAGTACTTC.

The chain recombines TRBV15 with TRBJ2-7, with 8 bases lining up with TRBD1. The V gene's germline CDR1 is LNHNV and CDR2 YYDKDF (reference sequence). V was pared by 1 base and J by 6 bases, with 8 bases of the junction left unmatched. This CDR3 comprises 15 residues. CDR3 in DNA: TGTGCCACCAGCAGAGCAGGGGGCGGACGGACCGAGCAGTACTTC. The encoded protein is CATSRAGGGRTEQYF.

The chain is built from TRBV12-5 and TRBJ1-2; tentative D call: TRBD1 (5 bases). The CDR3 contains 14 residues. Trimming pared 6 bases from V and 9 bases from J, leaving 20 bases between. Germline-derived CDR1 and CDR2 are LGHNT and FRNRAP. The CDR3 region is CASGLNGAAGSYTF. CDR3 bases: TGTGCTAGTGGCCTAAATGGGGCAGCCGGCAGCTACACCTTC.

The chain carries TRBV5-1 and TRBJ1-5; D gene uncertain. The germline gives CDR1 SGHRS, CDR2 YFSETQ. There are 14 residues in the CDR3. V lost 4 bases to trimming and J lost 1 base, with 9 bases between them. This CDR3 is CASSVLGSNQPQHF. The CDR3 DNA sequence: TGCGCCAGCAGCGTACTGGGGAGCAATCAGCCCCAGCATTTT.

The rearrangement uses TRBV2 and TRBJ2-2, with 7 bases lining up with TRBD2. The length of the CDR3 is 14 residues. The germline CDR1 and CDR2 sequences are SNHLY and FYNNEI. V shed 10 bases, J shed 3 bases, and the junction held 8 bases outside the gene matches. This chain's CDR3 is CATWREPDTGELFF. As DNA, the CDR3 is TGTGCCACCTGGCGGGAGCCAGACACCGGGGAGCTGTTTTTT.

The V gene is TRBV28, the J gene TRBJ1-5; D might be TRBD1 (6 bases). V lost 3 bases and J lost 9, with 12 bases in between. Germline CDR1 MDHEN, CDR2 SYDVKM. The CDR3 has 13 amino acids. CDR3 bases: TGTGCCAGCAGTTTTTCGGGGGCTCGGCCCCAGCATTTT. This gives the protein CASSFSGARPQHF.

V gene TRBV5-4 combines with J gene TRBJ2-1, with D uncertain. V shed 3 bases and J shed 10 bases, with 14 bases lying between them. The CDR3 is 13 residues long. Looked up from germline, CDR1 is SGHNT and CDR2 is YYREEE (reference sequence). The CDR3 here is CASSSPSVPEQFF. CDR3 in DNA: TGTGCCAGCAGCTCCCCTTCGGTCCCCGAGCAGTTCTTC.

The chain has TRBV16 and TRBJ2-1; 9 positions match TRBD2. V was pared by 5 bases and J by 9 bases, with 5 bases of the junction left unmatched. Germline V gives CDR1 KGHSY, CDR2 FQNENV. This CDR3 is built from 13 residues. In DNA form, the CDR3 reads TGTGCCAGCAGCGCGGGGGGGCCCAGTGAGCAGTTCTTC. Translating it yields CASSAGGPSEQFF.

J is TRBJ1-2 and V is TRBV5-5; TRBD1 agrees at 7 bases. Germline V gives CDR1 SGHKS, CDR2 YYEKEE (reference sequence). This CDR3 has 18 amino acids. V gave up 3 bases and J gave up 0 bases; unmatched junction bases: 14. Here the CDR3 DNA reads TGTGCCAGCAGCTCTTATTTGGAGGACAGGCGACCTAACTATGGCTACACCTTC. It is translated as CASSSYLEDRRPNYGYTF.

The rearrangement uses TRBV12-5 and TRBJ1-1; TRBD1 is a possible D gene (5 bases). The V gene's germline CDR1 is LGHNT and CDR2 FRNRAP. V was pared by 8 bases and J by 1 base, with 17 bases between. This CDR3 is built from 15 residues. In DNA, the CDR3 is TGTGCTAGTAATAACGGGGCGACGGGGAACACTGAAGCTTTCTTT. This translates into CASNNGATGNTEAFF.

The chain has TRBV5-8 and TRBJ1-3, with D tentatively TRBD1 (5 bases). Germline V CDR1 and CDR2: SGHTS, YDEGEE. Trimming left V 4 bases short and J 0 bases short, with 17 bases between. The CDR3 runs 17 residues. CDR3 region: CASSPGGFPNSGNTIYF. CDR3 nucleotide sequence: TGTGCCAGCAGCCCCGGGGGGTTTCCTAACTCTGGAAACACCATATATTTT.

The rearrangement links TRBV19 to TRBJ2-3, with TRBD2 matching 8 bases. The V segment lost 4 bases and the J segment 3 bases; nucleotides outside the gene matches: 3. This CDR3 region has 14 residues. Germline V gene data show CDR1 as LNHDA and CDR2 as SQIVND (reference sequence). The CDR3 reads CASSKGLATDTQYF. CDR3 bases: TGTGCCAGTAGTAAAGGACTAGCTACAGATACGCAGTATTTT.

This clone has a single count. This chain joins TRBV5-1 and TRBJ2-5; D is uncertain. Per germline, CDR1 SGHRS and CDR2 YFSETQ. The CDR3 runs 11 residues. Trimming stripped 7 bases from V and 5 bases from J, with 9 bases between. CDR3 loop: CASASDETQYF. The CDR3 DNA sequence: TGCGCCAGCGCGTCCGATGAGACCCAGTACTTC. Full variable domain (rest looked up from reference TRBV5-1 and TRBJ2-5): KAGVTQTPRYLIKTRGQQVTLSCSPISGHRSVSWYQQTPGQGLQFLFEYFSETQRNKGNFPGRFSGRQFSNSRSEMNVSTLELGDSALYLCASASDETQYFGPGTRLLVL.

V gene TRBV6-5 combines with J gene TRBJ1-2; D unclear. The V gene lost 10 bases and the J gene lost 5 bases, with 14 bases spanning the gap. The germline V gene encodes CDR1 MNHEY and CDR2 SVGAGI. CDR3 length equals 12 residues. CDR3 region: CAILHRGYGYTF. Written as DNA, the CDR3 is TGTGCCATTCTCCACCGGGGTTATGGCTACACCTTC.

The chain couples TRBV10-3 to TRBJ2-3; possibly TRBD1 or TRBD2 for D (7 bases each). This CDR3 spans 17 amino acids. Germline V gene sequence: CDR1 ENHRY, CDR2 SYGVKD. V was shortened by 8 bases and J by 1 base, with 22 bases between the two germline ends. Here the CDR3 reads CAIGGGPGTARTDTQYF. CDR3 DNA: TGTGCCATCGGGGGGGGGCCAGGGACAGCCCGCACAGATACGCAGTATTTT.

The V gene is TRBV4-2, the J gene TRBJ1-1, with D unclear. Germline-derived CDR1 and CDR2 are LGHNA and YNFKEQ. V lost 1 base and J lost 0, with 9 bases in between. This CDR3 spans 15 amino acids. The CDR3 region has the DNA TGTGCCAGCAGCCAAGCGCTACTCATGAACACTGAAGCTTTCTTT. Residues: CASSQALLMNTEAFF.

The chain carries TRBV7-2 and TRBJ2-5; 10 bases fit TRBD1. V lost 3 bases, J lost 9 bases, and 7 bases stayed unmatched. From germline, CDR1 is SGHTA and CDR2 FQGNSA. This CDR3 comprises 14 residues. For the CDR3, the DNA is TGTGCCAGCAGCTTCGACAGGGGGCAGAGGCCCCAGTACTTC. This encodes CASSFDRGQRPQYF.

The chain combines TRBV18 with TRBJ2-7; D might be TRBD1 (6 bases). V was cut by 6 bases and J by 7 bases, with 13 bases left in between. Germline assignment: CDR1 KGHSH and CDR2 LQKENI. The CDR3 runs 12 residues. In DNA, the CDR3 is TGTGCCAGCTCCTCGGACAGAACGGAGCAGTACTTC. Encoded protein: CASSSDRTEQYF. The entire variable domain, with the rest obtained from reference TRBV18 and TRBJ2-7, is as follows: NAGVMQNPRHLVRRRGQEARLRCSPMKGHSHVYWYRQLPEEGLKFMVYLQKENIIDESGMPKERFSAEFPKEGPSILRIQQVVRGDSAAYFCASSSDRTEQYFGPGTRLTVT.

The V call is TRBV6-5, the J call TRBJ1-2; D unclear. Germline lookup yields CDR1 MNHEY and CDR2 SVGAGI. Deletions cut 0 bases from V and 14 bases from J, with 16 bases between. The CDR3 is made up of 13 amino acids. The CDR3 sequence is CASSYSFQAEFTF. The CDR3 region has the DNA TGTGCCAGCAGTTACTCCTTCCAGGCCGAATTTACCTTC.